These 9 T cell receptor beta chains came from one sample sequenced in a study of cytomegalovirus exposure and HLA in healthy donors. PCR employed 60 Vbeta and 13 Jbeta primers. Data came from immunoSEQ multiplex PCR; TCRdb stores just in-frame clones and leaves some out. The table includes under 200,000 clones, 79% detected once. The specimen was PBMCs. These receptors came from a woman aged 25 to 39 in good health and CMV-seropositive.

J is TRBJ1-1 and V is TRBV4-1; D remains unclear. This CDR3 contains 13 residues. V lost 2 bases and J lost 2, with 6 bases in between. Germline V lookup: CDR1 MGHRA, CDR2 YSYEKL. The CDR3 bases are TGCGCCAGCAGCCAACGGTTTAACACTGAAGCTTTCTTT. This gives the protein CASSQRFNTEAFF.

The V and J genes are TRBV12-5 and TRBJ1-1; no clear D gene. The germline gives CDR1 LGHNT, CDR2 FRNRAP. V was shortened by 3 bases and J by 1 base, with 9 bases between the two germline ends. The CDR3 is 14 residues long. The CDR3 region is CASGLAVRNTEAFF. In DNA form, the CDR3 reads TGTGCTAGTGGTTTAGCCGTACGGAACACTGAAGCTTTCTTT.

V is TRBV10-2 and J is TRBJ2-7; 8 nucleotides line up with TRBD2. In germline, CDR1 is WSHSY, CDR2 SAAADI. Germline trimming cut 11 bases from V and 4 bases from J; bases unmatched to any gene: 4. This CDR3 comprises 11 residues. The DNA of the CDR3 is TGCGCCGCCGGGGGGGAGTACGAGCAGTACTTC. Its protein is CAAGGEYEQYF.

The rearrangement links TRBV29-1 to TRBJ2-3; TRBD2 matches 8 bases. Looked up from germline, CDR1 is SQVTM and CDR2 is ANQGSEA. The CDR3 totals 13 residues. The CDR3 loop reads CSVGTSSVDTQYF. The DNA for the CDR3 is TGCAGTGTGGGGACTAGTTCGGTTGATACGCAGTATTTT.

In nucleotides, the CDR3 is TGTGCCAGCAGTGAATGGACAGGGGGTCGCAATGAGCAGTTCTTC. Translating gives CASSEWTGGRNEQFF. The chain links TRBV2 to TRBJ2-1; 10 bases map to TRBD1. From germline, CDR1 is SNHLY and CDR2 FYNNEI. The CDR3 consists of 15 residues. V dropped 2 bases and J dropped 6; count of bases not matched to a gene: 4.

The V gene is TRBV18, the J gene TRBJ2-1; tentative D call: TRBD1 (7 bases). CDR1 is KGHSH, CDR2 LQKENI, per germline. Trimming took off 0 bases at V and 7 bases at J, with 10 bases between the two ends. There are 14 residues in the CDR3. CDR3: CASSPPPGGNEQFF. As DNA, the CDR3 is TGTGCCAGCTCACCACCGCCAGGGGGGAATGAGCAGTTCTTC.

Comments on this clone: Distinct nucleotide sequences in the sample also encode this CDR3. The chain links TRBV18 to TRBJ1-5; 7 positions match TRBD1. With 3 bases clipped from V and 2 bases from J, the junction kept 1 base outside the gene matches. Germline V gene sequence: CDR1 KGHSH, CDR2 LQKENI. This CDR3 has 14 amino acids. The CDR3 protein is CASSPGQGNQPQHF. The CDR3 nucleotides read TGTGCCAGCTCACCTGGACAGGGCAATCAGCCCCAGCATTTT. The complete variable domain, with remaining parts taken from reference TRBV18 and TRBJ1-5, reads NAGVMQNPRHLVRRRGQEARLRCSPMKGHSHVYWYRQLPEEGLKFMVYLQKENIIDESGMPKERFSAEFPKEGPSILRIQQVVRGDSAAYFCASSPGQGNQPQHFGDGTRLSIL.

The V gene is TRBV10-3, the J gene TRBJ2-3, with TRBD2 matching 14 bases. J gave up 7 bases and V 6 bases, and 12 bases lay outside the gene matches. CDR1 is ENHRY, CDR2 SYGVKD, per germline. The CDR3 runs 17 residues. CDR3 coding DNA: TGTGCCATCAGCTTCTACGGGACTAGCGGGAGCATCAATACGCAGTATTTT. Translated: CAISFYGTSGSINTQYF.

This clone was found a few times. V gene TRBV27 combines with J gene TRBJ2-5; 7 bases match TRBD1. Germline assignment: CDR1 MNHEY and CDR2 SMNVEV (reference sequence). The J segment lost 1 base and the V segment lost 7 bases, leaving 6 bases of the junction unmatched. The CDR3 runs to 14 residues. The CDR3 DNA sequence: TGTGCCAGCAAGGGGGCGGTGGTCCAAGAGACCCAGTACTTC. As protein: CASKGAVVQETQYF.